Below are 24 T cell receptor beta chains sequenced from a single sample in a study of T cell repertoires in cytomegalovirus infection. Using its own MiXCR run on the reads, TCRdb lists one record per CDR3 protein. This sample carries 450,000 to 650,000 distinct CDR3 sequences, 26% of them seen once, and the ten largest clones take about 13%. The source material was PBMCs. These receptors all stem from a human donor in good health (CMV status not recorded). Some clones in this sample may be carry-over from other donors' samples.

This clonotype appeared a few times. This chain joins TRBV6-1 and TRBJ2-1; 14 bases are a match to TRBD2. CDR1 and CDR2 (germline): MNHNS, SASEGT. CDR3 length equals 17 residues. V shed 5 bases and J 0 bases; nucleotides not matched to a gene: 3. This CDR3 is CASSTGTSGSSYNEQFF. CDR3 DNA: TGTGCCAGCAGTACAGGGACTAGCGGGAGCTCCTACAATGAGCAGTTCTTC.

V gene TRBV29-1 combines with J gene TRBJ2-1, with 8 bases that match TRBD1. V shed 7 bases and J 6 bases; nucleotides not matched to a gene: 11. The CDR3 runs to 14 residues. Germline CDR1 SQVTM, CDR2 ANQGSEA. This CDR3 reads CSGSQGGFANEQFF. In nucleotides, the CDR3 is TGCAGCGGTTCACAGGGGGGCTTCGCCAATGAGCAGTTCTTC.

The V and J genes are TRBV6-2 or TRBV6-3 and TRBJ1-5; tentatively, D is TRBD1 (6 bases). Germline V CDR1 and CDR2: MNHEY, SVGEGT. The CDR3 is made up of 14 amino acids. The V end lost 6 bases, the J end lost 3 bases, and 12 bases lay between the germline ends. The CDR3 here is CASRQGFFNQPQHF. CDR3 DNA: TGTGCCAGCAGGCAGGGGTTTTTCAATCAGCCCCAGCATTTT.

Regarding this clonotype: This may come from a read error, since a much larger clone is one base off. The V call is TRBV6-1, the J call TRBJ1-5; TRBD1 agrees at 8 bases. After removal of 9 bases from V and 7 bases from J, the junction contained 11 bases not matched to a gene. The CDR3 loop spans 14 amino acids. Germline V gives CDR1 MNHNS, CDR2 SASEGT. The CDR3 loop reads CARSSGQGRQPQHF. CDR3 in DNA: TGTGCCAGAAGCTCTGGACAGGGACGACAGCCCCAGCATTTT.

This clonotype was detected a few times. The chain links TRBV2 to TRBJ2-1, with TRBD2 matching over 10 bases. The CDR3 loop spans 15 amino acids. The J segment lost 3 bases and the V segment lost 7 bases, leaving 6 bases of the junction unmatched. CDR1 SNHLY and CDR2 FYNNEI come from the germline V gene. CDR3 DNA: TGTGCCAGCAAAATGGGGACTAGCGACTACAATGAGCAGTTCTTC. This codes for CASKMGTSDYNEQFF.

The sample holds a few counts of this clonotype. V gene TRBV19 combines with J gene TRBJ1-4; TRBD1 is a possible D gene (5 bases). Germline V gene data show CDR1 as LNHDA and CDR2 as SQIVND (reference sequence). This CDR3 has 15 amino acids. V was clipped by 2 bases and J by 4 bases, with 11 bases between them. The CDR3 coding sequence is TGTGCCAGTAGTATAATCGGGGCGGTTAATGAAAAACTGTTTTTT. Its translation is CASSIIGAVNEKLFF.

V usage is TRBV10-3 and J usage is TRBJ2-7; 9 bases are shared with TRBD1. CDR3 length: 15 amino acids. In germline, CDR1 is ENHRY, CDR2 SYGVKD. Trimming removed 4 bases from V and 2 bases from J; junction bases left unmatched: 6. The CDR3 region has the DNA TGTGCCATCAGTGGAGGACAGGGGATCGCCTACGAGCAGTACTTC. Translating gives CAISGGQGIAYEQYF.

The V gene is TRBV23-1, the J gene TRBJ2-5; no definite D call. TRBV23-1 is labeled an ORF, and its function is uncertain. V was pared by 0 bases and J by 3 bases, with 11 bases between. CDR3 size: 15 residues. The CDR3 DNA sequence: TGCGCCAGCAGTCAATCCCACCGACTGAAAGAGACCCAGTACTTC. Residues: CASSQSHRLKETQYF.

At least ten counts were recorded for this clonotype. V usage is TRBV7-2 and J usage is TRBJ1-1; unclear D gene. Trimming stripped 6 bases from V and 1 base from J, with 9 bases between. The CDR3 is 13 amino acids. Germline V gene lookup returns CDR1 SGHTA and CDR2 FQGNSA. The CDR3 reads CASSSQTNTEAFF. The DNA for the CDR3 is TGTGCCAGCAGTTCGCAAACGAACACTGAAGCTTTCTTT.

V is TRBV20-1 and J is TRBJ2-6, with a tentative D call TRBD2 (5 bases). Looked up from germline, CDR1 is DFQATT and CDR2 is SNEGSKA (reference sequence). Trimming cost V 3 bases and J 1 base, with 10 bases left between them. The CDR3 has 15 amino acids. This CDR3 reads CSASLGRSGANVLTF. CDR3 nucleotide sequence: TGCAGTGCTAGTTTGGGGAGATCTGGGGCCAACGTCCTGACTTTC.

This clonotype turned up a few times. CDR3 in amino acids: CASSGSGDNEQFF. CDR3 DNA sequence: TGTGCCAGCAGTGGAAGCGGGGACAATGAGCAGTTCTTC. V gene TRBV6-2 or TRBV6-3 combines with J gene TRBJ2-1; TRBD2 aligns across 7 bases. Trimming removed 5 bases from V and 5 bases from J; junction bases left unmatched: 3. CDR1 is MNHEY, CDR2 SVGEGT, per germline. The CDR3 runs 13 residues.

V and J are TRBV29-1 and TRBJ1-5, with D unresolved. This CDR3 has 12 residues. Germline CDR1 reads SQVTM; CDR2 reads ANQGSEA. V lost 4 bases and J 6 bases, leaving 10 bases between the germline ends. Written as DNA, the CDR3 is TGCAGCGTTGCAGAGCCTCCTCAGCCCCAGCATTTT. Translating it yields CSVAEPPQPQHF.

This clonotype was recorded a few times. CDR3 sequence: CASSLLTGRQETQYF. CDR3 in DNA: TGTGCCAGCAGCTTACTTACGGGACGACAAGAGACCCAGTACTTC. The V call is TRBV7-9, the J call TRBJ2-5; the D gene could be TRBD1 or TRBD2 (5 bases each). The germline V gene encodes CDR1 SEHNR and CDR2 FQNEAQ (reference sequence). The CDR3 has 15 residues. V dropped 2 bases and J dropped 2 bases, with 12 bases sitting between them.

The CDR3: CASRSTGTPKAKNIQYF. The CDR3 DNA is TGCGCCAGCAGGTCAACCGGAACGCCTAAGGCCAAAAACATTCAGTACTTC. The V and J genes are TRBV5-1 and TRBJ2-4; unclear D gene. The germline V gene has CDR1 SGHRS and CDR2 YFSETQ. Trimming left V 5 bases short and J 1 base short, with 19 bases between. The CDR3 totals 17 residues.

The table lists this clonotype with a few counts. The chain employs TRBV7-9 and TRBJ2-7; 8 nucleotides align to TRBD1. The ends lost 4 bases at V and 1 base at J; junction bases unmatched: 12. The CDR3 consists of 17 residues. Germline V gene sequence: CDR1 SEHNR, CDR2 FQNEAQ (reference sequence). CDR3 coding DNA: TGTGCCAGCAGCTCCCACGGACAGGGCAAGTTATCCTACGAGCAGTACTTC. It codes for CASSSHGQGKLSYEQYF. Full variable domain (remainder filled in from reference TRBV7-9 and TRBJ2-7): DTGVSQNPRHKITKRGQNVTFRCDPISEHNRLYWYRQTLGQGPEFLTYFQNEAQLEKSRLLSDRFSAERPKGSFSTLEIQRTEQGDSAMYLCASSSHGQGKLSYEQYFGPGTRLTVT.

This clonotype has more than one count but fewer than ten. The genes are TRBV19 and TRBJ2-1; D remains unclear. The germline V gene encodes CDR1 LNHDA and CDR2 SQIVND (reference sequence). The CDR3 is made up of 16 amino acids. The V end was cut by 0 bases, the J end by 2 bases, with 11 bases between. The CDR3 coding sequence is TGTGCCAGTAGTATAGATACCCGCGCCACCTACAATGAGCAGTTCTTC. Amino acids: CASSIDTRATYNEQFF.

In this sample, this clonotype turned up a few times. The chain uses TRBV29-1 and TRBJ2-3, with 8 bases that match TRBD2. V was clipped by 1 base and J by 3 bases; unmatched bases: 6. This CDR3 spans 15 amino acids. The germline gives CDR1 SQVTM, CDR2 ANQGSEA. The CDR3 DNA reads TGCAGCGTTGAAGGGACTAGCCTCGTGACAGATACGCAGTATTTT. Amino acids: CSVEGTSLVTDTQYF.

This clonotype came up a few times. The V call is TRBV5-6, the J call TRBJ2-2, with unresolved D. Germline assignment: CDR1 SGHDT and CDR2 YYEEEE. V was cut by 1 base and J by 0 bases, with 10 bases left in between. The CDR3 sequence is 16 residues long. The CDR3 sequence is CASSLFTVANTGELFF. Written as DNA, the CDR3 is TGTGCCAGCAGCTTGTTTACAGTCGCGAACACCGGGGAGCTGTTTTTT.

This clonotype was counted a few times. The V call is TRBV2, the J call TRBJ1-1, with TRBD1 matching 7 bases. CDR1 and CDR2 (germline): SNHLY, FYNNEI. Germline trimming cut 10 bases from V and 2 bases from J; bases unmatched to any gene: 13. The CDR3 is made up of 15 amino acids. Written as DNA, the CDR3 is TGTGCCATAGGACAGGCGAACAGGGCTAACACTGAAGCTTTCTTT. Translated: CAIGQANRANTEAFF.

Many counts were recorded for this clonotype. The rearrangement joins TRBV7-2 to TRBJ1-2; D is perhaps TRBD1 (6 bases). With 7 bases removed from V and 4 bases from J, the gap between germline ends came to 13 bases. Germline values: CDR1 SGHTA, CDR2 FQGNSA. The CDR3 length is 13 residues. The CDR3 spells CASTLQGGYGYTF. The CDR3 DNA reads as TGTGCCAGCACCCTACAGGGAGGCTATGGCTACACCTTC.

The gene calls are TRBV6-2 or TRBV6-3 and TRBJ1-1; weak D call: TRBD1 (6 bases). Germline V gene sequence: CDR1 MNHEY, CDR2 SVGEGT. This CDR3 spans 22 amino acids. Trimming removed 3 bases at V and 0 bases at J, with 32 bases between. CDR3 loop: CASSYFGGPRHNRIVMNTEAFF. The CDR3 DNA follows: TGTGCCAGCAGTTATTTTGGGGGGCCGCGCCATAACAGAATTGTAATGAACACTGAAGCTTTCTTT.

The chain is built from TRBV19 and TRBJ1-2, with 7 bases aligning to TRBD1. This CDR3 has 15 residues. V gave up 7 bases and J gave up 6 bases; unmatched junction bases: 14. CDR1 LNHDA and CDR2 SQIVND come from the germline V gene (reference sequence). The CDR3 coding sequence is TGTGCCAGTACCCAAACGACTAACAGGGGAGATGGCTACACCTTC. Its protein is CASTQTTNRGDGYTF.

The sample holds a few counts of this clonotype. The chain uses TRBV19 and TRBJ2-7; the match to TRBD2 covers 11 bases. Germline V gene lookup returns CDR1 LNHDA and CDR2 SQIVND (reference sequence). The CDR3 sequence is 14 residues long. Unmatched junction bases numbered 7, after V lost 6 bases and J lost 6 bases. CDR3 bases: TGTGCCAGTAGCCAGACTAGCGGGACCGGCGAGCAGTACTTC. Protein sequence: CASSQTSGTGEQYF.

This sequence joins TRBV5-5 and TRBJ2-1; TRBD2 might be the D (5 bases). The CDR3 sequence is 15 residues long. Germline CDR1 is SGHKS and CDR2 is YYEKEE (reference sequence). Trimming pared 6 bases from V and 7 bases from J, leaving 20 bases between. For the CDR3, the DNA is TGTGCCAGCAAATATTATCAAGGCGGGCTAAATGAGCAGTTCTTC. It codes for CASKYYQGGLNEQFF.